One sample yielded the 6 T cell receptor beta chains listed below, sequenced in a study of response to subunit inactivated influenza vaccine. TCRdb processed the RT-PCR reads anew with MiXCR; each CDR3 protein has one entry. The table lists some 520,000 distinct CDR3 sequences, approximately 15% of them singletons. This sample comprised CD4+ T cells sorted from PBMCs, obtained less than 30 months after vaccination. The receptors shown here come from a man aged 45 to 70 who received an inactivated influenza vaccine.

This clonotype was seen only a few times. The chain joins TRBV7-9 to TRBJ1-2; the match to TRBD1 covers 9 bases. The V segment lost 2 bases and the J segment 10 bases; nucleotides outside the gene matches: 5. CDR1 is SEHNR and CDR2 is FQNEAQ in the germline V gene (reference sequence). The CDR3 covers 13 residues. CDR3 coding DNA: TGTGCCAGCAGCTTAAACAGGGGGCCGGACTACACCTTC. It codes for CASSLNRGPDYTF.

The chain recombines TRBV6-1 with TRBJ1-1, with 7 bases identical to TRBD1. The germline V gene has CDR1 MNHNS and CDR2 SASEGT. Trimming took 7 bases from V and 4 from J; bases not matched to a gene: 12. The CDR3 runs 15 residues. DNA of the CDR3: TGTGCCAGCACCACGAAAATAGGGGGCGGCACTGAAGCTTTCTTT. Its protein product is CASTTKIGGGTEAFF.

The table lists this clonotype with many counts. The chain uses TRBV2 and TRBJ2-2, with unresolved D. CDR1 SNHLY and CDR2 FYNNEI come from the germline V gene. Deletions cut 4 bases from V and 4 bases from J, with 10 bases between. The CDR3 is 14 amino acids. The CDR3 loop reads CASSAGVGTGELFF. The DNA for the CDR3 is TGTGCCAGCAGTGCTGGGGTGGGCACCGGGGAGCTGTTTTTT.

Concerning this clonotype itself: A read error may be the cause here, since a much bigger clone is one base away. The J gene is TRBJ2-3, the V gene TRBV4-1, with D unclear. V lost 1 base, J lost 1 base, and 3 bases lay in between. This CDR3 comprises 13 residues. Germline-derived CDR1 and CDR2 are MGHRA and YSYEKL. As DNA, the CDR3 is TGCGCCAGCAGCCAAGTGGGCACAGATACGCAGTATTTT. Encoded protein: CASSQVGTDTQYF.

The chain carries TRBV4-1 and TRBJ2-3; 10 nucleotides agree with TRBD2. The CDR3 runs 15 residues. V gave up 3 bases and J gave up 1 base; unmatched junction bases: 1. Germline CDR1 is MGHRA and CDR2 is YSYEKL. The CDR3 loop reads CASSHGLAGTDTQYF. The CDR3 DNA reads as TGCGCCAGCAGCCACGGACTAGCGGGCACAGATACGCAGTATTTT.

In its sample, this clonotype was seen a few times. The V and J genes are TRBV20-1 and TRBJ2-7; 8 nucleotides line up with TRBD2. The CDR3 sequence is 15 residues long. Germline V gene data show CDR1 as DFQATT and CDR2 as SNEGSKA (reference sequence). The V and J ends lost 5 bases and 4 bases, in that order; junction bases with no gene match: 13. The CDR3 here is CSAPDLAGLPYEQYF. The CDR3 DNA sequence: TGCAGTGCTCCGGACCTAGCGGGCCTGCCTTACGAGCAGTACTTC.